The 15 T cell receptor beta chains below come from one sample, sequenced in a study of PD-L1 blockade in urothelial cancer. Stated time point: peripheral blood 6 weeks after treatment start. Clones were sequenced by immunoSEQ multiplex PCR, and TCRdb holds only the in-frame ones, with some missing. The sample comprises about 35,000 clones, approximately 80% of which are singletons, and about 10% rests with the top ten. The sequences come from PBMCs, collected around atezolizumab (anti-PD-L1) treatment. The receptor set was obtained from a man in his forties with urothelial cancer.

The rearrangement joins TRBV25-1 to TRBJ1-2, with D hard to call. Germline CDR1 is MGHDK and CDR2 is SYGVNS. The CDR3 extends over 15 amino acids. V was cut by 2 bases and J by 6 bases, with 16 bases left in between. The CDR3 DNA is TGTGCCAGCAGTGAACGCAGAATCGGGAGAAATGGCTACACCTTC. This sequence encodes CASSERRIGRNGYTF.

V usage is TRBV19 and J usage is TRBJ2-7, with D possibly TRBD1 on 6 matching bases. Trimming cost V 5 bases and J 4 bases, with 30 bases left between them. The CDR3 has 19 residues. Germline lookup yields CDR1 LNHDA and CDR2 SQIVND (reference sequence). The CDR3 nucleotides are TGTGCCAGTAGTCCATCGACAGGCATCGGGCCACTGTCAATGTACGAGCAGTACTTC. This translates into CASSPSTGIGPLSMYEQYF.

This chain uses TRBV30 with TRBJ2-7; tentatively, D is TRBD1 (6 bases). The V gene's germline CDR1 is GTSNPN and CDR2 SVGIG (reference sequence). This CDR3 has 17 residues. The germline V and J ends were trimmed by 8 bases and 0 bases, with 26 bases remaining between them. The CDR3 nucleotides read TGTGCCGCAAAAAAAGGTCCTACAGGGATGGGCTCCTACGAGCAGTACTTC. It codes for CAAKKGPTGMGSYEQYF.

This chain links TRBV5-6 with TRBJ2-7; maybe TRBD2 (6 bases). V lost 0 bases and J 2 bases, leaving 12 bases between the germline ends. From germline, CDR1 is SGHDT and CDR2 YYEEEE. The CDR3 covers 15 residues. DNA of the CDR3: TGTGCCAGCAGCTTGGTCCCGGGGAGGACCTACGAGCAGTACTTC. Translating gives CASSLVPGRTYEQYF.

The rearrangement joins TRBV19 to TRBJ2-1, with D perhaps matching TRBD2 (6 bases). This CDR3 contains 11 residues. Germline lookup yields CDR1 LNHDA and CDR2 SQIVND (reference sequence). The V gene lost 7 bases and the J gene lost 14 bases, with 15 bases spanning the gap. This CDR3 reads CASKSGGSEFF. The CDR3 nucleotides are TGTGCCAGTAAGAGTGGGGGGAGCGAGTTCTTC.

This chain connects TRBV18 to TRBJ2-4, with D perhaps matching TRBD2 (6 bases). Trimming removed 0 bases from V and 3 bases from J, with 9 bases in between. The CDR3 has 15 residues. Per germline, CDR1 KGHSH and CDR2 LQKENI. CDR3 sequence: CASSPPQGGKNIQYF. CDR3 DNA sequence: TGTGCCAGCTCACCACCCCAGGGAGGCAAAAACATTCAGTACTTC. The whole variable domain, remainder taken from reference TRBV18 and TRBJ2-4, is NAGVMQNPRHLVRRRGQEARLRCSPMKGHSHVYWYRQLPEEGLKFMVYLQKENIIDESGMPKERFSAEFPKEGPSILRIQQVVRGDSAAYFCASSPPQGGKNIQYFGAGTRLSVL.

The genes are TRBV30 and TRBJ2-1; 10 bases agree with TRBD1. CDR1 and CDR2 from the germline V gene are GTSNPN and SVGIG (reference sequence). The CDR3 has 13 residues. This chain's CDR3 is CAIPGTGVNEQFF. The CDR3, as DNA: TGTGCTATACCCGGGACAGGGGTAAATGAGCAGTTCTTC.

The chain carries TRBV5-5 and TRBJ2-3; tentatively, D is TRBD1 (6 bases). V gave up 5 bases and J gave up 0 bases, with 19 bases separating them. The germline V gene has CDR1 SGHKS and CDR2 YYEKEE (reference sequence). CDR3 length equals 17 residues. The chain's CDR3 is CASRVQGGETSTDTQYF. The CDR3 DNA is TGTGCCAGCAGGGTACAGGGTGGGGAGACTAGCACAGATACGCAGTATTTT.

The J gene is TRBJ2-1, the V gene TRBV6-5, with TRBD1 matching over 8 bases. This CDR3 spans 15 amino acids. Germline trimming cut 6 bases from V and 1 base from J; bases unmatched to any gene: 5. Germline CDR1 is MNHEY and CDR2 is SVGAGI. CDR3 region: CASSRDRGSYNEQFF. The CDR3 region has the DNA TGTGCCAGCAGCCGCGACAGGGGATCCTACAATGAGCAGTTCTTC.

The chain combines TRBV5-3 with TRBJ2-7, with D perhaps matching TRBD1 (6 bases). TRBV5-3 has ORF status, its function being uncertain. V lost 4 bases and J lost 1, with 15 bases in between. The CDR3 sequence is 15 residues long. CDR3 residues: CARSLHREWSYEQYF. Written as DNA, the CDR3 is TGTGCCAGAAGCCTACACAGGGAATGGTCCTACGAGCAGTACTTC.

CDR3 coding DNA: TGTGCCAGCAGCTGGGGACAGGGCAATCAGCCCCAGCATTTT. Its protein is CASSWGQGNQPQHF. This chain links TRBV5-6 with TRBJ1-5; 8 bases fit TRBD1. Trimming at V came to 3 bases and at J to 2 bases, leaving 1 base not matched to a gene. In germline, CDR1 is SGHDT, CDR2 YYEEEE. This CDR3 is 14 amino acids long.

The CDR3, as DNA: TGTGCCAGCAGCTTAGAGCGGGCAGTAGCCTACGAGCAGTACTTC. This gives the protein CASSLERAVAYEQYF. The chain has TRBV11-2 and TRBJ2-7, with D possibly matching TRBD2 (5 bases). CDR3 length: 15 amino acids. Per the germline V gene, CDR1 is SGHAT and CDR2 is FQNNGV. Trimming took off 0 bases at V and 2 bases at J, with 11 bases between the two ends.

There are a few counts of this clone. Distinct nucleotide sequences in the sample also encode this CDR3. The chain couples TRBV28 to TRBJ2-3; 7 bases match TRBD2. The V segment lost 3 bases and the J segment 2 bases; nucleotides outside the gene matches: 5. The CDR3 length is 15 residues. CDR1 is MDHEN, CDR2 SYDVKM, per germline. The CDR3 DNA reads TGTGCCAGCAGTTTGCCTAGCGGCCTCACAGATACGCAGTATTTT. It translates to CASSLPSGLTDTQYF.

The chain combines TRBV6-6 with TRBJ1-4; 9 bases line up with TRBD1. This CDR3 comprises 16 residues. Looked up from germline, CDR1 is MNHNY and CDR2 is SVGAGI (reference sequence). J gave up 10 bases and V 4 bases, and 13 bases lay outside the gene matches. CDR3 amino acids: CASSSSTGGERGKLFF. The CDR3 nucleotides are TGTGCCAGCAGTTCCTCGACAGGGGGTGAACGAGGAAAACTGTTTTTT.

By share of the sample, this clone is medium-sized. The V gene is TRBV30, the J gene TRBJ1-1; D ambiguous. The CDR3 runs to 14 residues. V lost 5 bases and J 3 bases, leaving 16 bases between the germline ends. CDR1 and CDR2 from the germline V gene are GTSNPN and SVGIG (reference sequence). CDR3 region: CAWVQILRDTEAFF. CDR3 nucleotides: TGTGCCTGGGTCCAAATTTTGAGGGACACTGAAGCTTTCTTT.